A selection of T cell receptor beta chains follows, all from one sample in a study of blood T cell repertoires in COVID-19. Assay used: immunoSEQ multiplex PCR; TCRdb lists only in-frame clones, some missing. The data hold 150,000 to 200,000 clones, with around 84% observed a single time. Sequenced material: peripheral blood. These receptors originate from a woman in her 70s with COVID-19, enrolled during active disease. The conserved cysteine and the conserved F or W are not part of the CDR3 here. Each record gives: J gene, D gene, V gene, CDR3 protein. The D gene is left open where the match is weak.

>TRBJ2-1|TRBD2|TRBV27
ASSHLTGTSYHNEQF
>TRBJ2-3|NA|TRBV6-2/TRBV6-3
ASSWGTDTQY
>TRBJ1-6|TRBD1|TRBV5-6
ASSWDRNNSPLH
>TRBJ2-3|NA|TRBV7-2
ASSLDGTLRDTQY
>TRBJ1-1|TRBD1|TRBV27
ASIDRGTEAF
>TRBJ2-1|TRBD2|TRBV28
ASSLGLAGALAQF
>TRBJ1-2|NA|TRBV6-5
ASSYSSWARGYT
>TRBJ2-1|NA|TRBV3-1/TRBV3-2
ASSLALQLEQF
>TRBJ2-1|NA|TRBV27
ASSFVGRNEQF
>TRBJ1-6|TRBD1|TRBV19
ASTPGQGNSPLH
>TRBJ2-2|TRBD2|TRBV7-3
ASSLGGVELF
>TRBJ1-2|NA|TRBV29-1
SVERYSFWGYT
>TRBJ2-3|TRBD2|TRBV9
ASSIPTGLVGTDTQY
>TRBJ2-1|TRBD2|TRBV18
ASSPLGGGAGGEQF
>TRBJ2-2|TRBD1|TRBV14
ASSPRSLLGTGGGPELF
>TRBJ2-6|TRBD1|TRBV5-1
ASSLFSGGGEVANVLT
>TRBJ2-7|TRBD2|TRBV28
ALATSGNVYEQY
>TRBJ1-4|TRBD1|TRBV28
ASSSAGTGGEKLF
>TRBJ1-2|NA|TRBV30
ACAMPYGYT
>TRBJ1-1|TRBD1|TRBV24-1
ATSDGQAFNTEAF
>TRBJ1-6|NA|TRBV28
ASSPGPGSRWDSPLH
>TRBJ1-6|TRBD1|TRBV6-2/TRBV6-3
ASSKTGGNSPLH
>TRBJ1-4|NA|TRBV9
ASSAGPTTGKLF
>TRBJ2-3|TRBD1|TRBV11-2
ASSLGQGAASTDTQY
>TRBJ1-1|NA|TRBV5-6
ASTLGYRVKEAF
>TRBJ2-1|TRBD2|TRBV7-3
ASSSRTSGMKI
>TRBJ1-2|NA|TRBV28
ASTPSTVNYGYT
>TRBJ1-1|TRBD1|TRBV28
ASSLRQGVLNTEAF
>TRBJ1-1|NA|TRBV27
ASSNRKGTEAF
>TRBJ1-1|NA|TRBV19
ASSITMNTEAF
>TRBJ1-1|NA|TRBV7-2
ASSPGQRRTEAF
>TRBJ2-3|TRBD2|TRBV28
ASCNGGADTQY
>TRBJ1-2|TRBD1|TRBV28
ASSLRTGARGYT
>TRBJ1-3|NA|TRBV6-5
ASKRSGYGNTIY
>TRBJ1-5|NA|TRBV3-1/TRBV3-2
ASSQQGAPQH
>TRBJ2-1|NA|TRBV6-5
ASNPAGRDEQF
>TRBJ1-6|NA|TRBV5-6
ASSLFGSPLH
>TRBJ1-1|NA|TRBV6-5
ASRGPTYTEAF
>TRBJ1-5|TRBD1|TRBV2
ASRGQGERNQPQH
>TRBJ1-5|NA|TRBV21-1
ASSKTDSLTPNQPQH
>TRBJ1-5|NA|TRBV7-8
ASSLIGGEGNQPQH
>TRBJ1-1|NA|TRBV5-8
ASSLVWQVNTEAF
>TRBJ1-1|NA|TRBV30
AWKGMNTEAF
>TRBJ1-2|NA|TRBV18
ASSPERDGVYGYT
>TRBJ1-5|NA|TRBV19
ASSIVSRGNQPQH
>TRBJ2-2|TRBD1|TRBV6-1
ASSARSGTGWRGELF
>TRBJ1-6|NA|TRBV19
ASTSASSYNSPLH
>TRBJ2-7|TRBD2|TRBV3-1/TRBV3-2
ASSQRREHEQY
>TRBJ2-1|NA|TRBV3-1/TRBV3-2
ASSPFSYNEQF
>TRBJ2-3|NA|TRBV5-1
ASSAGTSDTQY
>TRBJ1-5|TRBD1|TRBV19
ASSPKTGISNQPQH
>TRBJ2-1|TRBD2|TRBV15
ATSGLGGRAYNEQF
>TRBJ2-1|TRBD2|TRBV14
ASSQEQVSGPGEQF
>TRBJ2-5|NA|TRBV7-9
ASSARSTETQY